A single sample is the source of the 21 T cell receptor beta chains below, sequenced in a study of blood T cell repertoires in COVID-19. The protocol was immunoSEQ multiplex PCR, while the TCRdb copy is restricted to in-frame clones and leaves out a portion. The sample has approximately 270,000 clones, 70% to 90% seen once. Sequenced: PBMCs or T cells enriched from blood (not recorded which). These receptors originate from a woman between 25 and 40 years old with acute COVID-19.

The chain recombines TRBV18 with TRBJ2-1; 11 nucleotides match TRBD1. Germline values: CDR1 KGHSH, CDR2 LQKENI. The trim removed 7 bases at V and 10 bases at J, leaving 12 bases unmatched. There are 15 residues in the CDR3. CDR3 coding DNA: TGTGCCAGCTTAACCGGGACAGGGGGTATCGGGGAGCAGTTCTTC. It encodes CASLTGTGGIGEQFF.

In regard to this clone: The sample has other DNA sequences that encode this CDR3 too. CDR3 residues: CASSQGSGNTIYF. The CDR3 DNA reads as TGTGCCAGCTCTCAGGGGAGCGGAAACACCATATATTTT. The chain recombines TRBV18 with TRBJ1-3, with a possible D match to TRBD1 (6 bases). The germline gives CDR1 KGHSH, CDR2 LQKENI. CDR3 length: 13 amino acids. Trimming left V 6 bases short and J 4 bases short, with 10 bases between.

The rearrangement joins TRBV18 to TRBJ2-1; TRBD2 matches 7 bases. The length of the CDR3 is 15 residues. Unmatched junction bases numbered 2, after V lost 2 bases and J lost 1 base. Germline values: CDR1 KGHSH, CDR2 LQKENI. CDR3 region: CASSPGGDSYNEQFF. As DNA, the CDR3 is TGTGCCAGCTCACCAGGGGGGGATTCCTACAATGAGCAGTTCTTC.

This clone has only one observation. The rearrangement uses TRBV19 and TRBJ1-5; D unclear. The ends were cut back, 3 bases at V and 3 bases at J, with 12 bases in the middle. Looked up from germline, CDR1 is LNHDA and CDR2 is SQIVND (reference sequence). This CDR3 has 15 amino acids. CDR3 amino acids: CASSITEIPNQPQHF. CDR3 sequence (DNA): TGTGCCAGTAGTATTACCGAGATTCCCAATCAGCCCCAGCATTTT.

This chain's CDR3 is CASSVMASGSYEQFF. The CDR3 DNA sequence: TGTGCCAGCAGCGTAATGGCTAGCGGGAGTTATGAGCAGTTCTTC. The chain is built from TRBV9 and TRBJ2-1; 10 bases map to TRBD2. With V trimmed by 1 base and J by 8 bases, 6 bases remained unmatched. Looked up from germline, CDR1 is SGDLS and CDR2 is YYNGEE. The CDR3 length is 15 residues.

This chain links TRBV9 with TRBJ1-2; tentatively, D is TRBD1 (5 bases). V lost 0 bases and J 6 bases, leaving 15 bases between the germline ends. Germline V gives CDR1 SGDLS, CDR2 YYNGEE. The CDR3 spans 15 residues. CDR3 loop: CASSVDMGGSDGYTF. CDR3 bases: TGTGCCAGCAGCGTAGATATGGGGGGTTCAGATGGCTACACCTTC.

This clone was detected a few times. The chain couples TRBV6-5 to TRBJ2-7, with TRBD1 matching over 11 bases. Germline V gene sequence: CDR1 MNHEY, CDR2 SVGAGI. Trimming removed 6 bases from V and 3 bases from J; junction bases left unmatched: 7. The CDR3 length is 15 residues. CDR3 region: CASSFGTGGIYEQYF. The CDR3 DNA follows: TGTGCCAGCAGCTTCGGGACAGGGGGGATCTACGAGCAGTACTTC.

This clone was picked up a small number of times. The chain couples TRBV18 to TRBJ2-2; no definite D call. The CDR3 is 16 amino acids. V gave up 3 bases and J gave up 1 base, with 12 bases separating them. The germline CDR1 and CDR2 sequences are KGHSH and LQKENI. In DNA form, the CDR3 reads TGTGCCAGCTCACCTAGTGTCGCGGAGAACACCGGGGAGCTGTTTTTT. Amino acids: CASSPSVAENTGELFF.

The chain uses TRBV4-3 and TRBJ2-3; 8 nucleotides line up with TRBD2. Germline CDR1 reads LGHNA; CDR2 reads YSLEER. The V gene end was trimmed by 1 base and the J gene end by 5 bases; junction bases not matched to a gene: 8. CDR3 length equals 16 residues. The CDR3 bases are TGCGCCAGCAGCCAAGGGACGGCTAGCGGGCGAGATACGCAGTATTTT. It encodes CASSQGTASGRDTQYF.

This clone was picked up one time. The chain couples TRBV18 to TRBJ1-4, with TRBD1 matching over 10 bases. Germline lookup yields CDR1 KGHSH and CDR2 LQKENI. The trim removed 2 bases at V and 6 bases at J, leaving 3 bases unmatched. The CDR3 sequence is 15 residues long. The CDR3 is CASSPATGGYEKLFF. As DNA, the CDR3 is TGTGCCAGCTCACCAGCGACAGGGGGCTATGAAAAACTGTTTTTT.

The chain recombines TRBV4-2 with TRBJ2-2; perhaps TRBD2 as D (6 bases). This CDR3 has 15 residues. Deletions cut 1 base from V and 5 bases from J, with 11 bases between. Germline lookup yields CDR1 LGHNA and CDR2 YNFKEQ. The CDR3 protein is CASSQGAGPTGELFF. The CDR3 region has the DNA TGTGCCAGCAGCCAAGGTGCGGGGCCGACCGGGGAGCTGTTTTTT.

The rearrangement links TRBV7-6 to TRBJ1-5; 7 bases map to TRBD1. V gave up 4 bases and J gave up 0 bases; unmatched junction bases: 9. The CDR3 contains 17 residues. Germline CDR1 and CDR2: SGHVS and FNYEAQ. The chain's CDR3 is CASSSGQNPYSNQPQHF. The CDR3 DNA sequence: TGTGCCAGCAGCTCGGGACAGAACCCATATAGCAATCAGCCCCAGCATTTT.

The CDR3 DNA follows: TGTGCCAGTAGTAAACTCACTAGCGGGAGAGGCAATGAGCAGTTCTTC. Translation: CASSKLTSGRGNEQFF. V usage is TRBV19 and J usage is TRBJ2-1; 11 bases match TRBD2. The CDR3 is 16 residues long. CDR1 is LNHDA and CDR2 is SQIVND in the germline V gene (reference sequence). J was trimmed by 6 bases and V by 4 bases; bases with no gene match: 8.

The CDR3 is CASSLIAGGPGELFF. CDR3 DNA: TGCGCCAGCAGCTTAATAGCGGGAGGGCCCGGGGAGCTGTTTTTT. The chain links TRBV5-1 to TRBJ2-2; 11 bases align to TRBD2. The germline gives CDR1 SGHRS, CDR2 YFSETQ. V was pared by 2 bases and J by 6 bases, with 3 bases of the junction left unmatched. CDR3 length equals 15 residues.

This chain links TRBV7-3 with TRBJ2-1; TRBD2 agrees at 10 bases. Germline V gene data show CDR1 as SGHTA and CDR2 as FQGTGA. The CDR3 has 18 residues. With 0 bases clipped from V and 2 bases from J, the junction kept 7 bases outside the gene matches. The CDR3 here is CASSLTGALAGAYNEQFF. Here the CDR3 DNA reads TGTGCCAGCAGCTTAACGGGGGCCCTAGCGGGAGCCTACAATGAGCAGTTCTTC.

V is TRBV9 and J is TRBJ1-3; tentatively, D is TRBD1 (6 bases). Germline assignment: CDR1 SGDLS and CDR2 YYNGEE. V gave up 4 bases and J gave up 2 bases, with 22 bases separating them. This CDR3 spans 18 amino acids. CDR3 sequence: CASSSPRGVPGAGNTIYF. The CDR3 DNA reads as TGTGCCAGCAGCTCCCCACGGGGGGTACCAGGGGCTGGAAACACCATATATTTT.

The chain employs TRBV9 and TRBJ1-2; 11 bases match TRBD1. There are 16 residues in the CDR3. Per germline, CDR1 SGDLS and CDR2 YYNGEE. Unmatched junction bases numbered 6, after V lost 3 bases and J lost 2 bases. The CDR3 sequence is CASSAPGQGENYGYTF. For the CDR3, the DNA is TGTGCCAGCAGCGCACCGGGACAGGGGGAAAACTATGGCTACACCTTC.

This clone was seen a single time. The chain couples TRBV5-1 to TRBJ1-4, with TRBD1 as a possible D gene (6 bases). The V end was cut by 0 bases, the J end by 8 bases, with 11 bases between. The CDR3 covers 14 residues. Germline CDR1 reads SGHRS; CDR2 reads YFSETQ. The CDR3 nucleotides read TGCGCCAGCAGCTTGGGGGGGCTGGGAGAAAAACTGTTTTTT. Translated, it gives CASSLGGLGEKLFF.

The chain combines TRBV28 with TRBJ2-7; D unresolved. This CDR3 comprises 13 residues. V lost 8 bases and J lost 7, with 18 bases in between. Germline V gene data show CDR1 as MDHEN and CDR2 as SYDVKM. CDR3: CASPTAQPIEQYF. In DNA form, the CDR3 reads TGTGCCAGCCCTACAGCCCAACCTATAGAGCAGTACTTC.

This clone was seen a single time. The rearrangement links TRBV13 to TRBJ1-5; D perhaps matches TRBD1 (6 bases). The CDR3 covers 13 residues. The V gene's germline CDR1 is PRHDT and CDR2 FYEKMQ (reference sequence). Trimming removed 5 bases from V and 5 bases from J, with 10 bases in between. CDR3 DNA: TGTGCCAGCAGCCTGGACAGATATCAGCCCCAGCATTTT. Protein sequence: CASSLDRYQPQHF.

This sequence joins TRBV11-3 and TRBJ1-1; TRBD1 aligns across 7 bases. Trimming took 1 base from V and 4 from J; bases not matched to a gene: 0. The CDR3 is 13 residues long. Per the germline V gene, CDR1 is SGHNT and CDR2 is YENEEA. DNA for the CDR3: TGTGCCAGCAGCTTAGGGACAGGCACTGAAGCTTTCTTT. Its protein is CASSLGTGTEAFF.